Given below is one T cell receptor (beta chain) in context. Antigen: not known. This CDR3 is built from 15 residues. The germline V gene has CDR1 LGHNA and CDR2 YSLEER. Template switching incorporated UMIs with a 6-nucleotide sample barcode. Reanalyzing the 5' RACE reads, TCRdb keeps one entry per CDR3 protein, without DNA. The listing records fewer than 550,000 distinct CDR3 sequences. The sample comes from a study of monozygotic twins with inflammatory bowel disease. The study's findings and limits: Differing T cell subtypes remained indistinguishable. Repertoire similarity did not separate concordant from discordant twins, possibly from limited power. Versus healthy twins, IBD patients showed fewer clonotypes shared with others, especially with disease activity.

The source is a human donor with ulcerative colitis or Crohn's disease, or a healthy co-twin of an affected twin (not recorded which). Specimen: blood. The rearrangement links TRBV4-3 to TRBJ1-5; TCRdb's D gene call, TRBD1, goes unchecked for lack of DNA. This CDR3 reads CASSQGWGENQPQHF.